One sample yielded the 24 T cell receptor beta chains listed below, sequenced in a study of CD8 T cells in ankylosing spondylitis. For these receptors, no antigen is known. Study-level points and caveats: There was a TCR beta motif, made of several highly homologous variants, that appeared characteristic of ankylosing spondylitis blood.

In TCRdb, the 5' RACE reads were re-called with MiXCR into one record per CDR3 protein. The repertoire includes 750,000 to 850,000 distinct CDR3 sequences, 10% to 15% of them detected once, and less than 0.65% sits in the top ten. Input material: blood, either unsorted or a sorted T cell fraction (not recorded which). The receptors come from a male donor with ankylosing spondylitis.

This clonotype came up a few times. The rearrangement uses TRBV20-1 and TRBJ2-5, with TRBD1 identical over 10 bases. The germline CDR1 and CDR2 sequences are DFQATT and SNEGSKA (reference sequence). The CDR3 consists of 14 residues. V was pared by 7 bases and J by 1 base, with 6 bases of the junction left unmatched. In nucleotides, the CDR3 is TGCAGTGTACCGGGACAGGGGACCCAAGAGACCCAGTACTTC. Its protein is CSVPGQGTQETQYF.

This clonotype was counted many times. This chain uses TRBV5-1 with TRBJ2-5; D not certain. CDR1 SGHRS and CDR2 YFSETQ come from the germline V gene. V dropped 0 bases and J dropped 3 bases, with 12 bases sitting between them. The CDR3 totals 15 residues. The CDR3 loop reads CASSLAGTAEETQYF. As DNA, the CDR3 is TGCGCCAGCAGCTTGGCCGGAACAGCCGAAGAGACCCAGTACTTC.

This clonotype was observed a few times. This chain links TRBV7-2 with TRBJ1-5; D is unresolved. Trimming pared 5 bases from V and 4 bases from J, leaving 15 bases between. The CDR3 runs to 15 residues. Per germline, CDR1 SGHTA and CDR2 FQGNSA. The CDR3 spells CASSRSGPQNQPQHF. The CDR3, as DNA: TGTGCCAGCAGCCGCTCCGGGCCCCAAAATCAGCCCCAGCATTTT. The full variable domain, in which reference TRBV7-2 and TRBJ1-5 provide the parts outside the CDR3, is GAGVSQSPSNKVTEKGKDVELRCDPISGHTALYWYRQSLGQGLEFLIYFQGNSAPDKSGLPSDRFSAERTGGSVSTLTIQRTQQEDSAVYLCASSRSGPQNQPQHFGDGTRLSIL.

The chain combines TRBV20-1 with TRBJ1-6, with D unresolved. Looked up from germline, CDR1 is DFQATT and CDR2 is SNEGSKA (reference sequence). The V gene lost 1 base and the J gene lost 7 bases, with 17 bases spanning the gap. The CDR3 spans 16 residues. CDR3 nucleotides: TGCAGTGCTAGAGTGCCCCGAAAGGGTGAAAATTCACCCCTCCACTTT. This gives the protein CSARVPRKGENSPLHF.

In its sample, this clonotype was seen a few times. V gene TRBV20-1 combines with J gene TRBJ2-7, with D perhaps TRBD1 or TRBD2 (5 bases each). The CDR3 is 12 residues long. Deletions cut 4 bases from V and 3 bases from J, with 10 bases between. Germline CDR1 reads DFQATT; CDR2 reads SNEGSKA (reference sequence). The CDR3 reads CSATRDVYEQYF. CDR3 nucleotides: TGCAGTGCTACTCGGGACGTCTACGAGCAGTACTTC.

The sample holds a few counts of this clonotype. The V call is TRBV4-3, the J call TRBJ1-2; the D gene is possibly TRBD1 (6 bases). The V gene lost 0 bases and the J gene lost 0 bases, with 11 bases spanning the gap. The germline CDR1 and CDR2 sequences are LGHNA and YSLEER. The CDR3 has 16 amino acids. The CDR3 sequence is CASSQEGGRPNYGYTF. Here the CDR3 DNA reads TGCGCCAGCAGCCAAGAAGGGGGACGGCCTAACTATGGCTACACCTTC.

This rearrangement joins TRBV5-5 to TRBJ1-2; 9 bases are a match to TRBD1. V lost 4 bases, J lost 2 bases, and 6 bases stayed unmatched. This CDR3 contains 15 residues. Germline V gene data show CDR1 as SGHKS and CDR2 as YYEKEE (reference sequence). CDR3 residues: CASSPRTGENYGYTF. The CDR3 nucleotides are TGTGCCAGCAGCCCGAGGACAGGGGAGAACTATGGCTACACCTTC.

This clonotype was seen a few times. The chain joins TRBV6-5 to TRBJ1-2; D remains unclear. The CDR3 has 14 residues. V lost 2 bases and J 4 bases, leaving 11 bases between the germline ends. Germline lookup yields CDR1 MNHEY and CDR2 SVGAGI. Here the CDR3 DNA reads TGTGCCAGCAGTTACCTCGGCAGCTCCTATGGCTACACCTTC. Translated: CASSYLGSSYGYTF.

In nucleotides, the CDR3 is TGTGCCAGCTCACCACCGGCCAGATTCACCGGGGAGCTGTTTTTT. Its translation is CASSPPARFTGELFF. The rearrangement links TRBV18 to TRBJ2-2; D gene ambiguous. Germline values: CDR1 KGHSH, CDR2 LQKENI. The germline V and J ends were trimmed by 0 bases and 4 bases, with 9 bases remaining between them. The CDR3 spans 15 residues.

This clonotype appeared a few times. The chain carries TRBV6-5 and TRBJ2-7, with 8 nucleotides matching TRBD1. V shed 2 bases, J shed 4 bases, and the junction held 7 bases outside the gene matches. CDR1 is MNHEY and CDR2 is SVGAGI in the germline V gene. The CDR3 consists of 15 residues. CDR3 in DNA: TGTGCCAGCAGTTACGGCGCGGACAGGGCATACGAGCAGTACTTC. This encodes CASSYGADRAYEQYF.

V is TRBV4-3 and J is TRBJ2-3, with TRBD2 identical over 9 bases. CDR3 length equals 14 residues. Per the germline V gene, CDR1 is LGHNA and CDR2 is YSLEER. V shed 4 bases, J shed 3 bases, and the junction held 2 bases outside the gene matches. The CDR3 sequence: CASSRTSVTDTQYF. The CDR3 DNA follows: TGCGCCAGCAGCCGGACTAGCGTGACAGATACGCAGTATTTT.

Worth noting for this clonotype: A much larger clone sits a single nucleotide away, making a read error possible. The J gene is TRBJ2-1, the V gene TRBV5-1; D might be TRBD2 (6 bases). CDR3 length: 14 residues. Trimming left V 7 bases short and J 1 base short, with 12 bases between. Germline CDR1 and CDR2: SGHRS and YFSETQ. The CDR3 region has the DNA TGCGCCAGCGGAGGCGGGAATTCCTACAATGAGCAGTTCTTC. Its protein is CASGGGNSYNEQFF.

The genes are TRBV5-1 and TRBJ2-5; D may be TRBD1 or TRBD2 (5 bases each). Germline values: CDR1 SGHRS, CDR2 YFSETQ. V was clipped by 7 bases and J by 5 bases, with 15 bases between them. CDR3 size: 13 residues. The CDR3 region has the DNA TGCGCCAGCGGGCAGGGACCAGGGGAGACCCAGTACTTC. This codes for CASGQGPGETQYF.

The CDR3 is CASSDMRNEQFF. For the CDR3, the DNA is TGTGCCAGCAGTGATATGCGAAATGAGCAGTTCTTC. The chain has TRBV6-1 and TRBJ2-1; no clear D gene. Between the trimmed V and J ends, which lost 3 bases and 7 bases, there was a span of 7 bases. The CDR3 is 12 amino acids. Germline lookup yields CDR1 MNHNS and CDR2 SASEGT.

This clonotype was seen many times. CDR3 region: CASSLPDEPAPSYEQYF. The CDR3 DNA follows: TGTGCCAGCAGCCTTCCGGACGAACCCGCTCCCTCCTACGAGCAGTACTTC. The chain uses TRBV5-6 and TRBJ2-7; no definite D call. Between the trimmed V and J ends, which lost 4 bases and 0 bases, there was a span of 20 bases. The length of the CDR3 is 17 residues. CDR1 and CDR2 (germline): SGHDT, YYEEEE.

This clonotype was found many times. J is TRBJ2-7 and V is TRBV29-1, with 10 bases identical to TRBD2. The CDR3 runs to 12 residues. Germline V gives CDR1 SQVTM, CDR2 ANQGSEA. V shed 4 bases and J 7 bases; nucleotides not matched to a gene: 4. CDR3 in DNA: TGCAGCGTTGGACTAGCGGGTCGTGAGCAGTACTTC. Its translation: CSVGLAGREQYF.

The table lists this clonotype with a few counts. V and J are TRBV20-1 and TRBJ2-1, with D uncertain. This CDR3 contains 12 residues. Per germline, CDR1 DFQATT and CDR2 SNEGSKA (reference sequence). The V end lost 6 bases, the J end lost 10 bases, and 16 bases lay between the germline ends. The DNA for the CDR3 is TGCAGTGCCCTCCAGACGGTCGACGAGCAGTTCTTC. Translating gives CSALQTVDEQFF.

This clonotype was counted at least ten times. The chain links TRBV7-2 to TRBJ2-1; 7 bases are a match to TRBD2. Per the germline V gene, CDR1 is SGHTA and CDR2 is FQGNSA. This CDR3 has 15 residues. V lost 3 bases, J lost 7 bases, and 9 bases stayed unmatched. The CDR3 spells CASSLSSAGYNEQFF. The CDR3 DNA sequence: TGTGCCAGCAGCTTGTCGTCAGCGGGATATAATGAGCAGTTCTTC. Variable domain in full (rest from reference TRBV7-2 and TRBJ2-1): GAGVSQSPSNKVTEKGKDVELRCDPISGHTALYWYRQSLGQGLEFLIYFQGNSAPDKSGLPSDRFSAERTGGSVSTLTIQRTQQEDSAVYLCASSLSSAGYNEQFFGPGTRLTVL.

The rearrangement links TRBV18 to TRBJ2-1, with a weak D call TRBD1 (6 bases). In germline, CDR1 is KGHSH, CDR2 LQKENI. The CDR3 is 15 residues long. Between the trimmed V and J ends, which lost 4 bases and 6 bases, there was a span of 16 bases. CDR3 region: CASSLGTPISNEQFF. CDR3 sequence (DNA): TGTGCCAGCTCACTGGGGACACCAATTTCCAATGAGCAGTTCTTC.

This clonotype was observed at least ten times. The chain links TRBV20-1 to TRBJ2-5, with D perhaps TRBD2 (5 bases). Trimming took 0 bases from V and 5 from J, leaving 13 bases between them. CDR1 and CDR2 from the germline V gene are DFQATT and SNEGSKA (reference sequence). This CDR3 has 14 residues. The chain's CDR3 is CSARDGGSQETQYF. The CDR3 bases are TGCAGTGCTAGAGATGGAGGAAGTCAGGAGACCCAGTACTTC.

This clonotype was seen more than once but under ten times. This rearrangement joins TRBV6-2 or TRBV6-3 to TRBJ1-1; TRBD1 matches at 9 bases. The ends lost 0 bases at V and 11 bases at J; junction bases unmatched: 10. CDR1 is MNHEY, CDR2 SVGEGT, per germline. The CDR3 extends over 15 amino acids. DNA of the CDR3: TGTGCCAGCAGTTACTCGAACAGGGGGCGAATGGACGCTTTCTTT. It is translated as CASSYSNRGRMDAFF.

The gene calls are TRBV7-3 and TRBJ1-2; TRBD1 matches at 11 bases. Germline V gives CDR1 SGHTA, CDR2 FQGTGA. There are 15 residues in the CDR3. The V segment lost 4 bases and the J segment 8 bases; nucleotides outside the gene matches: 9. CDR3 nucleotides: TGTGCCAGCAGCTCCCCCGGACAGGGGGCTAAGGGCTACACCTTC. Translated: CASSSPGQGAKGYTF.

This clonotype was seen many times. DNA of the CDR3: TGTGCCAGCAGCTACCGGGACTCTGGATCACCCCTCCACTTT. Translating gives CASSYRDSGSPLHF. The chain links TRBV7-3 to TRBJ1-6; a weak D match, TRBD1 (5 bases). The CDR3 runs 14 residues. The V end lost 4 bases, the J end lost 10 bases, and 14 bases lay between the germline ends. The germline gives CDR1 SGHTA, CDR2 FQGTGA.

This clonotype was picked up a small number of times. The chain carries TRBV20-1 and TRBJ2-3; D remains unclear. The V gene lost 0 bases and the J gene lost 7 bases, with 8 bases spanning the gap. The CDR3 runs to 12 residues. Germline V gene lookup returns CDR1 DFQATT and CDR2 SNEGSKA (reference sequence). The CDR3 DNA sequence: TGCAGTGCTAGAGAGAACTACCATACGCAGTATTTT. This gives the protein CSARENYHTQYF.